The next 9 T cell receptor beta chains were all read from a single sample in a study of T cell repertoires in cytomegalovirus infection. TCRdb re-called the reads through MiXCR, storing one row per CDR3 protein. The sample yields hundreds of thousands of distinct CDR3 sequences, 9.5% seen once. Sequenced: PBMCs. Receptor source: a human donor in good health (CMV status not recorded). Some clones in this sample may be carry-over from other donors' samples.

This chain connects TRBV12-3 or TRBV12-4 to TRBJ1-1; D gene uncertain. Trimming pared 4 bases from V and 4 bases from J, leaving 13 bases between. The CDR3 covers 14 residues. The CDR3 coding sequence is TGTGCCAGCAGTTCCCCTGCTCGTCTCACTGAAGCTTTCTTT. This codes for CASSSPARLTEAFF.

The genes are TRBV25-1 and TRBJ1-2; no clear D. The CDR3 extends over 13 amino acids. Germline-derived CDR1 and CDR2 are MGHDK and SYGVNS. Trimming stripped 7 bases from V and 2 bases from J, with 11 bases between. DNA of the CDR3: TGTGCCAGCATTGGGAACTGGAACTATGGCTACACCTTC. Its protein product is CASIGNWNYGYTF.

In its sample, this clonotype was seen many times. This sequence joins TRBV11-2 and TRBJ2-5; tentatively, D is TRBD2 (6 bases). The germline CDR1 and CDR2 sequences are SGHAT and FQNNGV. The length of the CDR3 is 13 residues. V dropped 8 bases and J dropped 4 bases, with 14 bases sitting between them. The chain's CDR3 is CASGPSVVETQYF. In DNA form, the CDR3 reads TGTGCCAGCGGGCCTAGCGTGGTAGAGACCCAGTACTTC.

This clonotype has ten or more counts. The chain recombines TRBV20-1 with TRBJ1-1, with D possibly TRBD1 on 6 matching bases. The CDR3 consists of 13 residues. CDR1 and CDR2 from the germline V gene are DFQATT and SNEGSKA (reference sequence). The V gene lost 4 bases and the J gene lost 8 bases, with 17 bases spanning the gap. The CDR3 bases are TGCAGTGCTAAAGGGGGGGCGCGTCAAGAAGCTTTCTTT. Translated: CSAKGGARQEAFF.

The V gene is TRBV20-1, the J gene TRBJ1-6; maybe TRBD1 (6 bases). Per germline, CDR1 DFQATT and CDR2 SNEGSKA (reference sequence). The CDR3 is 13 amino acids. V lost 0 bases, J lost 8 bases, and 8 bases lay in between. The CDR3 reads CSAREQGYSPLHF. The CDR3 bases are TGCAGTGCTAGAGAGCAGGGGTATTCACCCCTCCACTTT.

The sample holds a few counts of this clonotype. The chain is built from TRBV19 and TRBJ2-3; no clear D. Germline-derived CDR1 and CDR2 are LNHDA and SQIVND (reference sequence). V lost 11 bases and J lost 0, with 15 bases in between. There are 14 residues in the CDR3. The CDR3 loop reads CAASFTTSTDTQYF. CDR3 DNA: TGTGCCGCTTCATTCACTACTAGCACAGATACGCAGTATTTT.

This clonotype was recorded at least ten times. The rearrangement uses TRBV5-6 and TRBJ2-7; 14 bases map to TRBD2. The CDR3 has 17 amino acids. Germline CDR1 SGHDT, CDR2 YYEEEE. V was clipped by 3 bases and J by 5 bases; unmatched bases: 10. The CDR3 protein is CASSWGTSGSPFHEQYF. In nucleotides, the CDR3 is TGTGCCAGCAGCTGGGGGACTAGCGGGAGCCCTTTCCACGAGCAGTACTTC.

CDR3 DNA sequence: TGTGCCAGCAGTTACCCCACGGCAGGAGGGGGGACCGGGGAGCTGTTTTTT. Its protein product is CASSYPTAGGGTGELFF. The chain combines TRBV6-6 with TRBJ2-2, with D perhaps assigned TRBD1 or TRBD2 (6 bases each). Trimming took 2 bases from V and 5 from J, leaving 18 bases between them. Per the germline V gene, CDR1 is MNHNY and CDR2 is SVGAGI (reference sequence). CDR3 length: 17 amino acids.

The table lists this clonotype with a few counts. Germline and junction disagree at one end, which may indicate a read error. Here the CDR3 reads CASSESRMGDGGNSPLHF. The CDR3 nucleotides are TGCGCCAGCAGTGAGTCGAGAATGGGAGACGGCGGGAATTCACCCCTCCATTTT. This chain joins TRBV10-1 and TRBJ1-6; D gene uncertain. Germline values: CDR1 WNHNN, CDR2 SYGVQD (reference sequence). The CDR3 is made up of 18 amino acids.